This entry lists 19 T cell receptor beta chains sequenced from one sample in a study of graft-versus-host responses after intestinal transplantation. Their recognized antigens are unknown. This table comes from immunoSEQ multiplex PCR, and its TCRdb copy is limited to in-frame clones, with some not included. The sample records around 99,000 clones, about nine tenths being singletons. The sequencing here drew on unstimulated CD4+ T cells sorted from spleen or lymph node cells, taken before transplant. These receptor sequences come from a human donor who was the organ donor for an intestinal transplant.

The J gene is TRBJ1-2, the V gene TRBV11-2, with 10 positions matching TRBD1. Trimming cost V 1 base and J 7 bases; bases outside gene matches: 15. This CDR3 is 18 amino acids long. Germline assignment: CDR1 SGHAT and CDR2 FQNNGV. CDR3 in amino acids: CASSLGRGQGRISGGYTF. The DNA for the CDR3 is TGTGCCAGCAGCTTAGGGAGGGGACAGGGGAGAATTTCGGGTGGCTACACCTTC. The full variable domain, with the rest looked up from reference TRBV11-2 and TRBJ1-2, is EAGVAQSPRYKIIEKRQSVAFWCNPISGHATLYWYQQILGQGPKLLIQFQNNGVVDDSQLPKDRFSAERLKGVDSTLKIQPAKLEDSAVYLCASSLGRGQGRISGGYTFGSGTRLTVV.

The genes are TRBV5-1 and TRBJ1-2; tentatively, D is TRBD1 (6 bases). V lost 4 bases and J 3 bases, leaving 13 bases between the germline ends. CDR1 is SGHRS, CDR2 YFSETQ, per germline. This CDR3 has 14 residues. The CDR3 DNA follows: TGCGCCAGCAGCCCACGGGGGGGCCACTATGGCTACACCTTC. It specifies CASSPRGGHYGYTF.

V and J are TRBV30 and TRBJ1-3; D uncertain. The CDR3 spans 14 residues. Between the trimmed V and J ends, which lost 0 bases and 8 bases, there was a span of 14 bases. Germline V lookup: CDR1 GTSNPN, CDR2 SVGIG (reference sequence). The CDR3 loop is CAWSVRAVWYTIYF. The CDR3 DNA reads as TGTGCCTGGAGTGTACGGGCGGTGTGGTACACCATATATTTT.

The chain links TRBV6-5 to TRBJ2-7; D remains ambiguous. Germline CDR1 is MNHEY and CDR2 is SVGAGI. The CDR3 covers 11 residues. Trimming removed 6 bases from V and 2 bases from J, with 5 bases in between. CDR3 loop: CASRTTYEQYF. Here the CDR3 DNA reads TGTGCCAGCAGGACAACCTACGAGCAGTACTTC.

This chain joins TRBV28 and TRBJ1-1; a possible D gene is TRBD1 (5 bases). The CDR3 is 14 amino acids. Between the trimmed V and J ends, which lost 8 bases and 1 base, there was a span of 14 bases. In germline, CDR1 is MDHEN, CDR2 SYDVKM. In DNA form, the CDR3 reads TGTGCCAGCGGGGGACCTTGGCCGAACACTGAAGCTTTCTTT. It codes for CASGGPWPNTEAFF.

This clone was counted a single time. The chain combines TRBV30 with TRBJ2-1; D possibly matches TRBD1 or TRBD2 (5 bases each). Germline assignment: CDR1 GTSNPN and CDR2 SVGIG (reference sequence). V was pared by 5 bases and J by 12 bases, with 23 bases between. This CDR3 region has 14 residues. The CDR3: CAWRARGPSYGQFF. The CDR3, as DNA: TGTGCCTGGCGCGCCCGGGGACCCTCTTATGGGCAGTTCTTC.

The CDR3 nucleotides read TGTGCCAGCAGCTTAGAAGCAACTAGCGGTACAGATACGCAGTATTTT. It translates to CASSLEATSGTDTQYF. This chain links TRBV11-3 with TRBJ2-3, with 8 bases identical to TRBD2. CDR3 length equals 16 residues. V shed 0 bases, J shed 3 bases, and the junction held 5 bases outside the gene matches. Germline CDR1 reads SGHNT; CDR2 reads YENEEA.

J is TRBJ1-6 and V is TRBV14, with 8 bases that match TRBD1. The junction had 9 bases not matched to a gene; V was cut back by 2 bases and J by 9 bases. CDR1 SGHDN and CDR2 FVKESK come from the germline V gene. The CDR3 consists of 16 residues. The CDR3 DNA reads TGTGCCAGCAGCCAATACTACGACAGGGGTGCTTCACCCCTCCACTTT. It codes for CASSQYYDRGASPLHF.

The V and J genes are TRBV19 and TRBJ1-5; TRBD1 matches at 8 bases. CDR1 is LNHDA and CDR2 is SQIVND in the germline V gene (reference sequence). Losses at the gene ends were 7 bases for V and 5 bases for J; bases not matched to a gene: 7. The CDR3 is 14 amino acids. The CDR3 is CASTLDRGDQPQHF. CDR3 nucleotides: TGTGCCAGTACCTTAGACAGGGGTGATCAGCCCCAGCATTTT.

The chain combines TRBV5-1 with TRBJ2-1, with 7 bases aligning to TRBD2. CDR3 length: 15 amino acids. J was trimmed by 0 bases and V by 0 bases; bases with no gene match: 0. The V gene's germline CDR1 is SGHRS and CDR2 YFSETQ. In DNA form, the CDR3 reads TGCGCCAGCAGCTTGGGCGGGAGCTCCTACAATGAGCAGTTCTTC. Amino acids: CASSLGGSSYNEQFF.

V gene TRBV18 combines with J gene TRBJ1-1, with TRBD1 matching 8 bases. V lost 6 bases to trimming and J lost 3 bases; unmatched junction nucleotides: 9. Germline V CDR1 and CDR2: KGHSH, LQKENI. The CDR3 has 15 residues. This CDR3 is CASSTRTGRHTEAFF. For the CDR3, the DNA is TGTGCCAGCTCCACCCGGACAGGGCGGCACACTGAAGCTTTCTTT.

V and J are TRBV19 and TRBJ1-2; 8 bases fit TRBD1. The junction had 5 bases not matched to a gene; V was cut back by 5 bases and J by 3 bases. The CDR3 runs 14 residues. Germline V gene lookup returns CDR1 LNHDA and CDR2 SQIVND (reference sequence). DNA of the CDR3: TGTGCCAGTAGTTCAGGGGGCGCGGACTATGGCTACACCTTC. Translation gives CASSSGGADYGYTF.

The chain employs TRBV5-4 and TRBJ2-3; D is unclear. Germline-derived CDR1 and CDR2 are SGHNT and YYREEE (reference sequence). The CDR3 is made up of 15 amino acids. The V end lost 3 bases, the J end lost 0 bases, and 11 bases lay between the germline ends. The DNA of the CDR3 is TGTGCCAGCAGCTCCCCGGTAGGGAGCACAGATACGCAGTATTTT. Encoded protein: CASSSPVGSTDTQYF.

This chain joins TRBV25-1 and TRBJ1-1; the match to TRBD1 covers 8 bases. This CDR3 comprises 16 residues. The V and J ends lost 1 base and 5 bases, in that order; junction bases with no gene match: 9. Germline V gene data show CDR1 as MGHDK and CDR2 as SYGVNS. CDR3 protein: CASSELSTGGRTEAFF. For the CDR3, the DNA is TGTGCCAGCAGTGAATTGTCTACAGGGGGTAGGACTGAAGCTTTCTTT.

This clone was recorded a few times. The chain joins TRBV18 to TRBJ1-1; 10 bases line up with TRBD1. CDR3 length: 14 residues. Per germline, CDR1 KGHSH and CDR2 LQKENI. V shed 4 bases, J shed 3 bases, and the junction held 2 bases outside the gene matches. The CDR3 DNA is TGTGCCAGCTCACGTGGACAGGGGGACACTGAAGCTTTCTTT. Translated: CASSRGQGDTEAFF.

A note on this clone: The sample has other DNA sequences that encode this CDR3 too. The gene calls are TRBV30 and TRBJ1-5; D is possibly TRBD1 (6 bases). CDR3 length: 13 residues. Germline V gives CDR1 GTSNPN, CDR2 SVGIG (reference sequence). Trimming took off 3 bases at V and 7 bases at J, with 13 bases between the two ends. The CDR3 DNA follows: TGTGCCTGGAGCAAACAGGGTTTACAGCCCCAGCATTTT. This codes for CAWSKQGLQPQHF.

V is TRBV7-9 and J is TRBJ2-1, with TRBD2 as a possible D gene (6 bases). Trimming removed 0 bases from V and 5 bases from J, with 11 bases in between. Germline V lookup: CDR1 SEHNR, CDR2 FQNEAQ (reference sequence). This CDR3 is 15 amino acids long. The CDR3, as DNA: TGTGCCAGCAGCTTAGCGGAGGGCCACGACAATGAGCAGTTCTTC. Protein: CASSLAEGHDNEQFF.

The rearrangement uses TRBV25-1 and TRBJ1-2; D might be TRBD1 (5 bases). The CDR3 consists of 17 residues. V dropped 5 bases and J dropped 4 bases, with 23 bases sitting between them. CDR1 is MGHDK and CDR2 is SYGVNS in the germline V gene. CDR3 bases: TGTGCCAGCAGTACAGGTCAAGAACTGGGAAAGATCTATGGCTACACCTTC. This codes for CASSTGQELGKIYGYTF.

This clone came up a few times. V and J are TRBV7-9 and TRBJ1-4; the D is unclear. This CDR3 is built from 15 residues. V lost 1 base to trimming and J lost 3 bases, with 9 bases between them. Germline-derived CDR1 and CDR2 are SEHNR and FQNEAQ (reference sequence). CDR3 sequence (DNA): TGTGCCAGCAGCTTAGTAGGAGAGGCTAATGAAAAACTGTTTTTT. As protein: CASSLVGEANEKLFF.